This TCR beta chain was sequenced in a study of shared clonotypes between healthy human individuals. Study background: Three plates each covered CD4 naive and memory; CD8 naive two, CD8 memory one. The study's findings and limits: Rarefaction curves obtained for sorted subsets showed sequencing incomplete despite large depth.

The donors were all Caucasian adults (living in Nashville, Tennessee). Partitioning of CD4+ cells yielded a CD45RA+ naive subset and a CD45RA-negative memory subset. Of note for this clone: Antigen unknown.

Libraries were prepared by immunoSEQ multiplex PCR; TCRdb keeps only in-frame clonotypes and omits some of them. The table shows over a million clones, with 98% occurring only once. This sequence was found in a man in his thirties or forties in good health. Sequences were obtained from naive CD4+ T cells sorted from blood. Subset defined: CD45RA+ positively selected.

CDR3 region: CASTSTGLAGYEQYF. For the CDR3, the DNA is TGTGCCAGCACCTCCACGGGACTAGCGGGCTACGAGCAGTACTTC. The chain uses TRBV6-6 and TRBJ2-7, with 12 bases aligning to TRBD2. Germline V lookup: CDR1 MNHNY, CDR2 SVGAGI (reference sequence). After removal of 7 bases from V and 3 bases from J, the junction contained 7 bases not matched to a gene. CDR3 length: 15 amino acids.